The clone carrying this T cell receptor (beta chain) was counted between two and nine times. Clones were read by immunoSEQ multiplex PCR, and TCRdb kept only the in-frame ones, dropping some. The sample consists of 34,000 or so clones, roughly nine tenths of them appearing once. Per the germline V gene, CDR1 is MNHNS and CDR2 is SASEGT. This CDR3 has 15 amino acids. J gave up 4 bases and V 2 bases, and 3 bases lay outside the gene matches. This entry comes from a study of T cell changes during pregnancy in multiple sclerosis. The chain carries TRBV6-1 and TRBJ2-5; 11 bases match TRBD2. This TCR derives from a female donor with multiple sclerosis, enrolled in a pregnancy study. The sequencing used CD8+ T cells from peripheral blood mononuclear cells, collected before pregnancy. CDR3 region: CASSELAGGPETQYF. The DNA of the CDR3 is TGTGCCAGCAGTGAATTAGCGGGAGGGCCAGAGACCCAGTACTTC.